The 16 T cell receptor beta chains listed next were all sequenced from one sample in a study of blood T cell repertoires in COVID-19. The assay was immunoSEQ multiplex PCR, and TCRdb's table has in-frame clones only and misses some. The sample lists about 180,000 clones, around 87% occurring once. The material sequenced was peripheral blood. These TCRs come from a man in his forties or fifties with active or convalescent COVID-19.

The genes are TRBV6-5 and TRBJ1-2, with 7 bases that match TRBD1. The CDR3 has 13 residues. Germline V gene data show CDR1 as MNHEY and CDR2 as SVGAGI. J gave up 8 bases and V 5 bases, and 8 bases lay outside the gene matches. The CDR3 sequence: CASSQTGVVGYTF. In DNA, the CDR3 is TGTGCCAGCAGTCAAACAGGGGTAGTAGGCTACACCTTC.

The chain uses TRBV9 and TRBJ1-6; D gene unclear. The CDR3 is made up of 12 amino acids. The germline gives CDR1 SGDLS, CDR2 YYNGEE. Trimming left V 3 bases short and J 10 bases short, with 8 bases between. The CDR3 reads CASSGLRSPLHF. CDR3 sequence (DNA): TGTGCCAGCAGCGGCCTCAGGTCACCCCTCCACTTT.

This clone was counted only a few times. The chain joins TRBV5-1 to TRBJ1-2; 10 bases map to TRBD1. Trimming cost V 4 bases and J 8 bases; bases outside gene matches: 8. The CDR3 contains 14 residues. Germline V gene lookup returns CDR1 SGHRS and CDR2 YFSETQ. CDR3 protein: CASSVRQGARGYTF. CDR3 in DNA: TGCGCCAGCAGCGTACGACAGGGGGCGAGGGGCTACACCTTC.

The chain couples TRBV19 to TRBJ2-7; TRBD1 might be the D (6 bases). This CDR3 has 13 residues. Germline V gives CDR1 LNHDA, CDR2 SQIVND (reference sequence). The V and J ends lost 5 bases and 4 bases respectively, with 12 bases between them. For the CDR3, the DNA is TGTGCCAGTAGTGGGGACACCAAGTACGAGCAGTACTTC. It encodes CASSGDTKYEQYF.

The rearrangement joins TRBV27 to TRBJ2-2, with TRBD1 as a possible D gene (6 bases). There are 14 residues in the CDR3. With 3 bases removed from V and 8 bases from J, the gap between germline ends came to 13 bases. The germline gives CDR1 MNHEY, CDR2 SMNVEV (reference sequence). In DNA form, the CDR3 reads TGTGCCAGCAGTTTGAGGCAGGGGCCTGGGGAGCTGTTTTTT. It is translated as CASSLRQGPGELFF.

The genes are TRBV19 and TRBJ1-2; no definite D call. Per germline, CDR1 LNHDA and CDR2 SQIVND (reference sequence). This CDR3 is built from 13 residues. Trimming left V 0 bases short and J 4 bases short, with 6 bases between. The CDR3 nucleotides read TGTGCCAGTAGTATAGAACGGTCCTATGGCTACACCTTC. It yields the protein CASSIERSYGYTF.

The count of this clone is one. The chain recombines TRBV30 with TRBJ1-1; 8 positions match TRBD1. This CDR3 spans 11 amino acids. Germline loops: CDR1 GTSNPN, CDR2 SVGIG (reference sequence). The V and J ends lost 3 bases and 7 bases, in that order; junction bases with no gene match: 1. Written as DNA, the CDR3 is TGTGCCTGGAGAGACAGGGGTGAAGCTTTCTTT. Protein sequence: CAWRDRGEAFF.

This clone was recorded once. This chain joins TRBV29-1 and TRBJ2-7; 11 bases align to TRBD1. CDR3 size: 12 residues. The V segment lost 7 bases and the J segment 3 bases; nucleotides outside the gene matches: 2. In germline, CDR1 is SQVTM, CDR2 ANQGSEA. The CDR3 spells CSGGTGGYEQYF. The CDR3 DNA is TGCAGCGGAGGGACAGGGGGCTACGAGCAGTACTTC.

This clone was observed once. J is TRBJ1-5 and V is TRBV5-1; D gene ambiguous. Between the trimmed V and J ends, which lost 7 bases and 7 bases, there was a span of 15 bases. The CDR3 totals 13 residues. Germline loops: CDR1 SGHRS, CDR2 YFSETQ. As DNA, the CDR3 is TGCGCCAGCCGCTCAGACGCGGGGCAGCCCCAGCATTTT. This encodes CASRSDAGQPQHF.

The chain couples TRBV30 to TRBJ2-2, with 7 bases matching TRBD2. V was clipped by 4 bases and J by 1 base; unmatched bases: 3. This CDR3 spans 14 amino acids. The germline V gene encodes CDR1 GTSNPN and CDR2 SVGIG (reference sequence). The CDR3 here is CAWMRGGNTGELFF. The DNA of the CDR3 is TGTGCCTGGATGCGCGGGGGGAACACCGGGGAGCTGTTTTTT.

The chain has TRBV7-2 and TRBJ1-5; possible D gene TRBD1, 6 bases. This CDR3 contains 15 residues. Trimming pared 1 base from V and 2 bases from J, leaving 9 bases between. Germline values: CDR1 SGHTA, CDR2 FQGNSA. CDR3 region: CASSLDRAGNQPQHF. The CDR3 region has the DNA TGTGCCAGCAGCTTAGACAGGGCAGGCAATCAGCCCCAGCATTTT.

This chain connects TRBV19 to TRBJ1-4, with 9 positions matching TRBD1. With V trimmed by 1 base and J by 15 bases, 9 bases remained unmatched. Germline V lookup: CDR1 LNHDA, CDR2 SQIVND (reference sequence). The CDR3 loop spans 14 amino acids. Here the CDR3 reads CASSIAGQGGRVFF. Written as DNA, the CDR3 is TGTGCCAGTAGTATAGCGGGACAGGGAGGCCGCGTGTTTTTT.

V and J are TRBV19 and TRBJ1-6; 11 positions match TRBD1. Trimming removed 6 bases from V and 10 bases from J; junction bases left unmatched: 2. The CDR3 length is 13 residues. Germline V gene data show CDR1 as LNHDA and CDR2 as SQIVND (reference sequence). CDR3 region: CASRDRGQSPLHF. The CDR3 DNA sequence: TGTGCCAGTAGGGACAGGGGGCAATCACCCCTCCACTTT.

The chain joins TRBV5-1 to TRBJ2-2; tentative D call: TRBD2 (6 bases). Germline CDR1 and CDR2: SGHRS and YFSETQ. The CDR3 is 15 amino acids. Trimming left V 4 bases short and J 1 base short, with 11 bases between. The CDR3 loop reads CASSPGDRNTGELFF. In DNA, the CDR3 is TGCGCCAGCAGCCCGGGAGACCGGAACACCGGGGAGCTGTTTTTT.

The J gene is TRBJ2-2, the V gene TRBV4-1; D possibly corresponds to TRBD1 (5 bases). This CDR3 spans 17 amino acids. Germline loops: CDR1 MGHRA, CDR2 YSYEKL. Trimming stripped 2 bases from V and 2 bases from J, with 15 bases between. The CDR3 is CASSQRSLTANTGELFF. The CDR3 DNA sequence: TGCGCCAGCAGCCAAAGATCGCTGACAGCAAACACCGGGGAGCTGTTTTTT.

As DNA, the CDR3 is TGTGCCAGCAGTCCCGGGACAGGGCAACAGCCCCAGCATTTT. The encoded protein is CASSPGTGQQPQHF. This chain uses TRBV6-5 with TRBJ1-5; 9 nucleotides agree with TRBD1. Trimming took 5 bases from V and 7 from J; bases not matched to a gene: 6. The CDR3 covers 14 residues. The germline V gene has CDR1 MNHEY and CDR2 SVGAGI.